The rows below give T cell receptor beta chains drawn from one sample of a study of T cell repertoires in cytomegalovirus infection. The antigens these receptors bind are not known. TCRdb itself ran the reads through MiXCR, one entry per CDR3 protein. The repertoire holds around 540,000 distinct CDR3 sequences, with 30% to 40% as singletons. The sample was cultured PBMCs, taken from culture after CMV antigen stimulation. Receptor source: a human donor in good health (CMV status not recorded). Some clones in this sample may be carry-over from other donors' samples. The CDR3 runs from the conserved cysteine through the conserved F or W. A D gene is named only where the DNA matches it firmly. Part of the rows lack a size; the others show once, few, many or a class for expanded clones.

clone_size d_call j_call v_call cdr3_aa cdr3_nt
few TRBD2 TRBJ2-1 TRBV6-1 CASSSLTSGRVYEQFF TGTGCCAGCAGTTCCTTGACTAGCGGGAGAGTCTATGAGCAGTTCTTC
- - TRBJ2-7 TRBV6-2/TRBV6-3 CASVLGSSYEQYF TGTGCCAGCGTCCTTGGAAGTTCCTACGAGCAGTACTTC
- - TRBJ1-2 TRBV12-3/TRBV12-4 CASSLALHGYTF TGTGCCAGCAGTTTAGCCCTCCATGGCTACACCTTC
- - TRBJ1-2 TRBV11-2 CASSFKMGTYGYTF TGTGCCAGCAGCTTTAAGATGGGTACTTATGGCTACACCTTC
once - TRBJ2-7 TRBV20-1 CSARDQGSEQYF TGCAGTGCTAGAGATCAAGGAAGCGAGCAGTACTTC
- TRBD1 TRBJ2-3 TRBV7-6 CASSSQGINAGTDTQYF TGTGCCAGCAGCTCACAGGGGATCAACGCAGGCACAGATACGCAGTATTTT
- - TRBJ2-3 TRBV15 CATSSYHRDTQYF TGTGCCACCAGCAGTTACCACAGAGATACGCAGTATTTT
few - TRBJ2-3 TRBV12-3/TRBV12-4 CASKKLGVGDTQYF TGTGCCAGCAAGAAGCTCGGAGTTGGAGATACGCAGTATTTT
- - TRBJ2-1 TRBV6-5 CASSYSEKGTNFF TGTGCCAGCAGTTACTCTGAGAAAGGTACGAACTTCTTC
many TRBD2 TRBJ2-5 TRBV7-8 CASSLGTSGRVLRETQYF TGTGCCAGCAGCTTAGGAACTAGCGGGAGGGTATTGAGGGAGACCCAGTACTTC
- - TRBJ2-4 TRBV6-1 CASSEGGPVWTNIQYF TGTGCCAGCAGTGAAGGGGGTCCCGTGTGGACGAACATTCAGTACTTC
- TRBD1 TRBJ2-3 TRBV12-3/TRBV12-4 CASSLWDRAASDTQYF TGTGCCAGCAGTCTATGGGACAGGGCGGCCTCAGATACGCAGTATTTT
few TRBD2 TRBJ2-2 TRBV7-2 CASSAYTSGSAGELFF TGTGCCAGCAGCGCATATACTAGCGGGAGCGCCGGGGAGCTGTTTTTT
few TRBD2 TRBJ2-1 TRBV12-3/TRBV12-4 CASSSTVAGVYNEQFF TGTGCCAGCAGCTCCACGGTAGCGGGGGTATACAATGAGCAGTTCTTC
- - TRBJ2-3 TRBV7-2 CASSTQRNTDTQYF TGTGCCAGCAGCACCCAGCGGAACACAGATACGCAGTATTTT
few TRBD1 TRBJ1-5 TRBV20-1 CSARGDIRGTGNVWVGQPQHF TGCAGTGCTAGAGGTGATATACGTGGGACAGGGAATGTGTGGGTAGGTCAGCCCCAGCATTTT
few - TRBJ2-1 TRBV10-3 CAITSPRDNEQFF TGTGCCATTACATCCCCGCGCGACAATGAGCAGTTCTTC
- TRBD2 TRBJ2-3 TRBV6-1 CASSEERSGRALDTQYF TGTGCCAGCAGTGAGGAACGGAGCGGGAGGGCCTTAGATACGCAGTATTTT
- - TRBJ1-2 TRBV12-3/TRBV12-4 CASSPGQFYGYTF TGTGCCAGCAGCCCTGGACAGTTCTATGGCTACACCTTC
many - TRBJ2-7 TRBV10-3 CAISEHTGGSGTYEQYF TGTGCCATCAGTGAGCACACCGGGGGTAGCGGAACCTACGAGCAGTACTTC
- - TRBJ2-1 TRBV5-6 CASSRGLGEQFF TGTGCCAGCAGTCGGGGATTGGGTGAGCAGTTCTTC
- - TRBJ2-5 TRBV10-3 CAISESTAENQETQYF TGTGCCATCAGTGAGTCGACTGCGGAGAACCAAGAGACCCAGTACTTC
- - TRBJ1-2 TRBV11-2 CASSLGAGRNNYGYTF TGTGCCAGCAGCTTAGGAGCCGGGAGGAATAACTATGGCTACACCTTC
few TRBD1 TRBJ2-5 TRBV28 CASSFLSGTGETQYF TGTGCCAGCAGTTTCTTGAGCGGGACAGGGGAGACCCAGTACTTC
once - TRBJ1-4 TRBV27 CASSFQGRASGNEKLFF TGTGCCAGCAGTTTTCAGGGTAGGGCTTCGGGTAATGAAAAACTGTTTTTT
few - TRBJ1-2 TRBV14 CASSQESSRGYTF TGTGCCAGCAGCCAAGAGTCTAGCCGTGGCTACACCTTC
- - TRBJ1-2 TRBV12-3/TRBV12-4 CASSSGEGYGYTF TGTGCCAGCAGCAGTGGGGAGGGCTATGGCTACACCTTC
many - TRBJ2-3 TRBV24-1 CATSDLTQGTDTQYF TGTGCCACCAGTGATTTAACCCAGGGCACAGATACGCAGTATTTT
- - TRBJ2-1 TRBV19 CASSIGVGYSPGLFF TGTGCCAGTAGTATCGGCGTAGGGTACTCACCGGGGCTGTTCTTC
- - TRBJ2-2 TRBV15 CATSSGTPNTGELFF TGTGCCACCAGCAGCGGGACACCGAACACCGGGGAGCTGTTTTTT
- - TRBJ2-3 TRBV12-3/TRBV12-4 CASSDGWARRTDTQYF TGTGCCAGCAGTGACGGGTGGGCTAGACGCACAGATACGCAGTATTTT
- - TRBJ2-7 TRBV29-1 CSVDGTGYEQYF TGCAGCGTTGACGGGACGGGCTACGAGCAGTACTTC
- TRBD1 TRBJ1-2 TRBV27 CASSYHGQDYGYTF TGTGCCAGCAGCTACCACGGACAGGACTATGGCTACACCTTC
few TRBD2 TRBJ2-1 TRBV11-2 CASSLGGRRGEQFF TGTGCCAGCAGCTTAGGCGGGAGAAGGGGTGAGCAGTTCTTC
few - TRBJ1-1 TRBV7-6 CASSAQPWGTGSNTEAFF TGTGCCAGCAGCGCGCAGCCCTGGGGTACAGGTTCGAACACTGAAGCTTTCTTT
- - TRBJ2-6 TRBV6-2/TRBV6-3 CASSYTVLVPGANVLTF TGTGCCAGCAGTTATACAGTCCTCGTTCCTGGGGCCAACGTCCTGACTTTC
- - TRBJ2-2 TRBV19 CASSPRGLTGELFF TGTGCCAGTAGTCCCCGGGGGCTCACCGGGGAGCTGTTTTTT
- - TRBJ2-3 TRBV5-1 CASSVAFTDTQYF TGCGCCAGCAGCGTGGCATTCACAGATACGCAGTATTTT
few TRBD1 TRBJ2-2 TRBV7-2 CASTLWVRTGSNTGELFF TGTGCCAGCACCCTATGGGTCCGGACAGGCAGCAACACCGGGGAGCTGTTTTTT
few - TRBJ2-3 TRBV7-2 CASSLGFTTDTQYF TGTGCCAGCAGCTTAGGGTTTACTACGGATACGCAGTATTTT
medium-sized TRBD1 TRBJ2-1 TRBV7-8 CASSLGAGGSYNEQFF TGTGCCAGCAGCTTAGGGGCAGGGGGCTCCTACAATGAGCAGTTCTTC
- - TRBJ1-4 TRBV6-6 CASSYSGSTNEKLFF TGTGCCAGCAGTTACTCGGGGTCAACTAATGAAAAACTGTTTTTT
- TRBD2 TRBJ2-7 TRBV14 CASSHGLGGKFDSYEQYF TGTGCCAGCAGCCACGGACTAGGCGGGAAGTTCGACTCCTACGAGCAGTACTTC
- - TRBJ1-5 TRBV19 CAGGSNQPQHF TGTGCGGGGGGCAGCAATCAGCCCCAGCATTTT
few - TRBJ2-2 TRBV11-2 CASSLMVTTGELFF TGTGCCAGCAGCTTGATGGTTACTACCGGGGAGCTGTTTTTT
few - TRBJ1-4 TRBV4-1 CASSQERIGGNEKLFF TGCGCCAGCAGCCAAGAAAGGATCGGCGGTAATGAAAAACTGTTTTTT
- TRBD2 TRBJ2-1 TRBV29-1 CSVVFSGRGYNEQFF TGCAGCGTTGTCTTTAGCGGGAGGGGGTACAATGAGCAGTTCTTC
- TRBD2 TRBJ2-7 TRBV28 CASSLSTSGSWYEQYF TGTGCCAGCAGTTTGTCGACTAGCGGGAGTTGGTACGAGCAGTACTTC
- TRBD2 TRBJ2-3 TRBV24-1 CATSALGAGVGTDTQYF TGTGCCACCAGTGCCTTGGGAGCGGGAGTAGGCACAGATACGCAGTATTTT
few - TRBJ2-3 TRBV7-6 CASSLRQVPDTQYF TGTGCCAGCAGCTTAAGACAGGTGCCCGATACGCAGTATTTT
few - TRBJ1-5 TRBV12-3/TRBV12-4 CASRGMGIGGNQPQHF TGTGCCAGCAGGGGAATGGGGATCGGGGGAAATCAGCCCCAGCATTTT
- - TRBJ1-2 TRBV20-1 CSASSGAYGYTF TGCAGTGCTAGTTCAGGGGCCTATGGCTACACCTTC
- - TRBJ1-1 TRBV4-2 CASSQDGTEEAFF TGTGCCAGCAGCCAAGATGGAACGGAAGAAGCTTTCTTT